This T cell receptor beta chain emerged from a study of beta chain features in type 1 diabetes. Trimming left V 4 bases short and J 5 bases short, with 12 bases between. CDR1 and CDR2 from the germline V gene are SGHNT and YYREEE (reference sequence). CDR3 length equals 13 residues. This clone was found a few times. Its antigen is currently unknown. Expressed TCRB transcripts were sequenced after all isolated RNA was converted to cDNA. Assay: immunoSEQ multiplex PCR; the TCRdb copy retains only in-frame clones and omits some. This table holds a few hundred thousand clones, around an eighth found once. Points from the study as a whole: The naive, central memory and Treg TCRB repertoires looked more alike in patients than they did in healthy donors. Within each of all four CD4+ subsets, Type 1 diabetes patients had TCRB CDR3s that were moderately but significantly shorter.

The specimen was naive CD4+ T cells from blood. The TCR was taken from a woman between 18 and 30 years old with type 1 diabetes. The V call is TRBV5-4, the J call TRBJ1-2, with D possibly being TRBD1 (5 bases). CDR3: CASSPTGVYGYTF. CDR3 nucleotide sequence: TGTGCCAGCAGCCCCACGGGGGTTTATGGCTACACCTTC.